This T cell receptor beta chain was sequenced for a study of blood T cell repertoires in COVID-19. Study-wide background: COVID-19 samples, acute and convalescent, were from the United States, Italy and Spain. The analysed material was cDNA or gDNA that came from T cells, B-cell-depleted T cells, or PBMCs.

Trimming stripped 6 bases from V and 6 bases from J, with 21 bases between. This CDR3 spans 15 amino acids. The germline V gene encodes CDR1 MDHEN and CDR2 SYDVKM. Original processing notes: By means of reference gene primer amplification, nucleated cell counts were estimated. TCRdb's table, derived via immunoSEQ multiplex PCR, lists solely in-frame clones and lacks some. V, J and clone size were drawn from that table, and D and trimming were deduced from the DNA. The top ten hold around 8.9% of the sample, which has 20,000 to 25,000 clones, 89% seen once. This receptor was identified in a man between 65 and 85 years old with acute or convalescent COVID-19. The rearrangement joins TRBV28 to TRBJ2-7, with D possibly TRBD2 on 5 matching bases. The specimen sequenced was peripheral blood. Written as DNA, the CDR3 is TGTGCCAGCAGCCCGGTTCCTGGAGGTTCGGGCGAGCAGTACTTC. This gives the protein CASSPVPGGSGEQYF.